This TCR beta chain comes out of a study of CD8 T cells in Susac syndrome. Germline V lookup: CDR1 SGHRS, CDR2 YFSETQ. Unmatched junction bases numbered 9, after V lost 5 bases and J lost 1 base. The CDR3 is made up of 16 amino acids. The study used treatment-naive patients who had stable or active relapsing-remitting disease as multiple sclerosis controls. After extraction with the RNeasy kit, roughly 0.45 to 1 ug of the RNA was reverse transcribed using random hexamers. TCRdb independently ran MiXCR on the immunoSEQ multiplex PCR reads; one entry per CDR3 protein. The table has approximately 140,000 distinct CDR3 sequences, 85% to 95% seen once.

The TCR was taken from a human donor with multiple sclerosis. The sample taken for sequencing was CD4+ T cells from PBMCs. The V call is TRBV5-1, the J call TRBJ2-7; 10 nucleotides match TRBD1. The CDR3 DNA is TGCGCCAGCAGTCAATTAGACAGGGGGCTTTCCTACGAGCAGTACTTC. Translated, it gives CASSQLDRGLSYEQYF.